The clone carrying this T cell receptor beta chain was found a few times. The data are from a study of T-cell memory formation after mild COVID-19. CDR1 SEHNR and CDR2 FQNEAQ come from the germline V gene (reference sequence). CDR3 length: 15 residues. V dropped 2 bases and J dropped 6 bases, with 13 bases sitting between them. From 5'RACE with constant-segment primers came TCR alpha and TCR beta cDNA libraries that carried sample barcodes and UMIs. MiXCR, run by TCRdb on the 5' RACE reads, gives a single entry per CDR3 protein. The sample lists hundreds of thousands of distinct CDR3 sequences; 15% to 20% were seen once.

The sequenced sample consisted of PBMCs or a T cell subset sorted from them (not recorded which). This chain connects TRBV7-9 to TRBJ1-4; no clear D. The sequence was collected from an adult woman who had mild COVID-19 (a few samples of this study predate the infection). Cell type and time point are not known. CDR3 protein: CASSLRSILDEKLFF. For the CDR3, the DNA is TGTGCCAGCAGCTTAAGGTCTATTCTTGATGAAAAACTGTTTTTT.